This record looks at one TCR beta chain sequence and its context. Its target is not known. The source of the sample is a study of cytomegalovirus exposure and HLA in healthy donors. Regarding the study as a whole: In a later analysis, a missense DCLRE1C variant was linked to TCR beta V- and J-gene trimming. Using a false discovery rate of 0.05, a later analysis showed that approximately 17,000 TCR beta sequences were associated with HLA alleles.

Amplification used 60 Vbeta primers and 13 Jbeta primers. TCRdb's table, derived via immunoSEQ multiplex PCR, lists solely in-frame clones and lacks some. The repertoire holds over 95,000 clones, with about 80% as singletons. Germline assignment: CDR1 SEHNR and CDR2 FQNEAQ (reference sequence). The CDR3 is made up of 15 amino acids. Trimming removed 4 bases from V and 3 bases from J, with 12 bases in between. This chain joins TRBV7-9 and TRBJ2-2, with D possibly being TRBD1 (6 bases). The sequence came from a man between 40 and 49 years old in good health and CMV-seronegative. Specimen: PBMCs. For the CDR3, the DNA is TGTGCCAGCAGCTCCGGACAGTCTTACACCGGGGAGCTGTTTTTT. This sequence encodes CASSSGQSYTGELFF. Variable domain in full (rest from reference TRBV7-9 and TRBJ2-2): DTGVSQNPRHKITKRGQNVTFRCDPISEHNRLYWYRQTLGQGPEFLTYFQNEAQLEKSRLLSDRFSAERPKGSFSTLEIQRTEQGDSAMYLCASSSGQSYTGELFFGEGSRLTVL.